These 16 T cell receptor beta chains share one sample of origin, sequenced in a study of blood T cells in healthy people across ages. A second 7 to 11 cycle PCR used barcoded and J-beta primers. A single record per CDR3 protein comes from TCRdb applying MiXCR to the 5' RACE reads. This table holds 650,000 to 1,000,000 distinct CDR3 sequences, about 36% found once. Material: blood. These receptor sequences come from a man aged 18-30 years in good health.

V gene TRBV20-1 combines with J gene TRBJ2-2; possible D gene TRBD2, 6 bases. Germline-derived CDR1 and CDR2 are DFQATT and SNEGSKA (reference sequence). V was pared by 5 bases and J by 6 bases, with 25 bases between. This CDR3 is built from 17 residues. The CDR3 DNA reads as TGCAGTGCTTACTTTACTAGAACTCGTTCGGGGGCCGGGGAGCTGTTTTTT. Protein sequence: CSAYFTRTRSGAGELFF.

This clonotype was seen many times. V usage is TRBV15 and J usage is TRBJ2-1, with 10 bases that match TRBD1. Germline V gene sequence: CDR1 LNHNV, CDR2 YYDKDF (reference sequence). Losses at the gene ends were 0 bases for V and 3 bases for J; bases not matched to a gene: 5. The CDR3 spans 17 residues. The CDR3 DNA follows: TGTGCCACCAGCAGAGATGGCGGGACAGGGGTCTACAATGAGCAGTTCTTC. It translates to CATSRDGGTGVYNEQFF.

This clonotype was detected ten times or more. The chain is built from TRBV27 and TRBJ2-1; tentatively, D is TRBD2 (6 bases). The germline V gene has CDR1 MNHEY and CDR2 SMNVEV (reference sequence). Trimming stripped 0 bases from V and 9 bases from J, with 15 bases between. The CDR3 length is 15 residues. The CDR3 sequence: CASSLSWVARGEQFF. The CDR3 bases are TGTGCCAGCAGTTTATCGTGGGTAGCGCGGGGTGAGCAGTTCTTC.

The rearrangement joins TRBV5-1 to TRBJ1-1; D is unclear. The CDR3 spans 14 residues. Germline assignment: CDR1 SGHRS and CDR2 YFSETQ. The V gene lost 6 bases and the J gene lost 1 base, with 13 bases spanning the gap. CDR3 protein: CASKDYPGNTEAFF. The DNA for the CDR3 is TGCGCCAGCAAGGACTACCCAGGGAACACTGAAGCTTTCTTT. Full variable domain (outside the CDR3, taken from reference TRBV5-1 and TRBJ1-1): KAGVTQTPRYLIKTRGQQVTLSCSPISGHRSVSWYQQTPGQGLQFLFEYFSETQRNKGNFPGRFSGRQFSNSRSEMNVSTLELGDSALYLCASKDYPGNTEAFFGQGTRLTVV.

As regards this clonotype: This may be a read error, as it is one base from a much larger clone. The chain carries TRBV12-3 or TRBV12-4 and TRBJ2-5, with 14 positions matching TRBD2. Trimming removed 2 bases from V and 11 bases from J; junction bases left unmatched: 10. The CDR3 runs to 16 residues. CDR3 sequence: CASSLSGTSGGNEQYF. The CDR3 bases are TGTGCCAGCAGTTTATCTGGGACTAGCGGGGGCAATGAGCAGTACTTC.

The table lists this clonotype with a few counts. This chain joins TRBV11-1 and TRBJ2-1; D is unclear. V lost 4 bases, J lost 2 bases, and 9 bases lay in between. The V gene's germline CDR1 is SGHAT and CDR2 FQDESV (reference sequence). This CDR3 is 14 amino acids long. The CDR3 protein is CASSSTGTYNEQFF. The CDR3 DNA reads TGTGCCAGCAGCTCGACGGGTACCTACAATGAGCAGTTCTTC.

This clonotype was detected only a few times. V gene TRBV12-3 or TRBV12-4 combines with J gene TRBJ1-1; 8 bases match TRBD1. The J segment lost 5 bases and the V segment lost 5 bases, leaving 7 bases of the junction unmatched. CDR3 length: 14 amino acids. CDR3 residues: CASSNPGQVTEAFF. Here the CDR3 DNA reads TGTGCCAGCAGTAACCCGGGACAGGTGACTGAAGCTTTCTTT.

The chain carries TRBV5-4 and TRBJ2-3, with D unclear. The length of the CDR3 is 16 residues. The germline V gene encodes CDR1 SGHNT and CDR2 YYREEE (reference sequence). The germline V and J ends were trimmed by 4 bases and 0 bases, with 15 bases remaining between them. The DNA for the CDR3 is TGTGCCAGCAGCCGGAACATTGCCCAGAGCACAGATACGCAGTATTTT. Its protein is CASSRNIAQSTDTQYF.

The CDR3 here is CASSPRPLLINEKLFF. CDR3 bases: TGTGCCAGCAGTCCTCGGCCCCTCCTAATCAATGAAAAACTGTTTTTT. The chain is built from TRBV27 and TRBJ1-4, with unresolved D. The V end was cut by 5 bases, the J end by 5 bases, with 18 bases between. Germline CDR1 reads MNHEY; CDR2 reads SMNVEV (reference sequence). The CDR3 has 16 amino acids.

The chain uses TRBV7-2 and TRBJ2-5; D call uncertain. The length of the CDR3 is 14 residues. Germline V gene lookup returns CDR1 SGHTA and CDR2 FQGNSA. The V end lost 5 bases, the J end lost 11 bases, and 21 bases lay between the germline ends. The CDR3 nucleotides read TGTGCCAGCAGCCCCCGGACGGGCGGTGGTGAGCAGTACTTC. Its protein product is CASSPRTGGGEQYF.

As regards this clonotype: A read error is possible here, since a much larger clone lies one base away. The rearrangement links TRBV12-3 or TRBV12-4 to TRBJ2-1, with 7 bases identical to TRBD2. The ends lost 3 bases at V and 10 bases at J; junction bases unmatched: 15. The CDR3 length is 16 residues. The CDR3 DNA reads TGTGCCAGCAGTTTTAAATTTCGGGAGGCTGGCTACGAGCAGTTCTTC. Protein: CASSFKFREAGYEQFF.

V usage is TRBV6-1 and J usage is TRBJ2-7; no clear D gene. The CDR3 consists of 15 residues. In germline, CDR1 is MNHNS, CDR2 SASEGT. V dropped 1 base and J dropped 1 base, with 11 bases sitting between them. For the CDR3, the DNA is TGTGCCAGCAGTGAAGAATTCAGAGTTTCCTACGAGCAGTACTTC. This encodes CASSEEFRVSYEQYF.

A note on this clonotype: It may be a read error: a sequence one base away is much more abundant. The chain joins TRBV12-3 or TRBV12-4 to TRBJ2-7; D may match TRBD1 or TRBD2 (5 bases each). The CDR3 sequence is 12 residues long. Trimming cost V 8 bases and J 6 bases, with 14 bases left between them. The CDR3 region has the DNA TGTGCCAGCGGGGACGGAGGTTGCGAGCAGTACTTC. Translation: CASGDGGCEQYF.

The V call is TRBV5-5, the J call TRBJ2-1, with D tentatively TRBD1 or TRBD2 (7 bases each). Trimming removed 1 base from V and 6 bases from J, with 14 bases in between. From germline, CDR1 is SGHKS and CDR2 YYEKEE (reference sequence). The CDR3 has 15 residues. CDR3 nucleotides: TGTGCCAGCAGCTTGTCGACAGGGAGGGGCAATGAGCAGTTCTTC. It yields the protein CASSLSTGRGNEQFF.

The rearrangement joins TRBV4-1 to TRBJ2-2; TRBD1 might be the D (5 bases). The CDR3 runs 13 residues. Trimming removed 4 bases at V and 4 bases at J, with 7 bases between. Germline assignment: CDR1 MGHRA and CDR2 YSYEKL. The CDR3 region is CASSRTTTGELFF. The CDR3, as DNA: TGCGCCAGCAGCCGGACAACCACCGGGGAGCTGTTTTTT.

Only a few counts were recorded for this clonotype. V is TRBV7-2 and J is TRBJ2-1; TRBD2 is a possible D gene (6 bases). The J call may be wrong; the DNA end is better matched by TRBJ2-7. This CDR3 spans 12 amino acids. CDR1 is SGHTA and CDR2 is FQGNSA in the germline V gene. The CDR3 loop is CASRSGYNEQYF. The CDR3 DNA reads TGTGCCAGCAGAAGCGGGTACAATGAGCAGTACTTC.